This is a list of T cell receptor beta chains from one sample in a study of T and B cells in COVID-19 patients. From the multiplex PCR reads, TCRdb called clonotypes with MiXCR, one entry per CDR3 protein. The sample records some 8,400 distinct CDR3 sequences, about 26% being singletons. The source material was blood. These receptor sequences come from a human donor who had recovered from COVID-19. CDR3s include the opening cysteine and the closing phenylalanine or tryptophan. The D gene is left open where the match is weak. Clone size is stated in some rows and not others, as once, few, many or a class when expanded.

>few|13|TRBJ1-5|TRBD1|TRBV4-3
TGCGCCAGCAGCCAGGGCTATCAGGGGGCCCAGCATTTT
CASSQGYQGAQHF
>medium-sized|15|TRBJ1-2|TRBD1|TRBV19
TGTGCCAGTAGTCGATCCTCCGGGACAGTCTATGGCTACACCTTC
CASSRSSGTVYGYTF
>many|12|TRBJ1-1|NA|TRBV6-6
TGTGCCAGCAGTTACTCTGCGGAGGAAGCTTTCTTT
CASSYSAEEAFF
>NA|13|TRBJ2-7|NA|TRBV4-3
TGCGCCAGCAGCCCTGGACTTTTCTACGATCAGTACTTC
CASSPGLFYDQYF
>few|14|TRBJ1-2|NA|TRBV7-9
TGTGCCAGCAGCCAATCGGACAGCCCCTATGGCTACACCTTC
CASSQSDSPYGYTF
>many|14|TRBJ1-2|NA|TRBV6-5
TGTGCCAGCAGTTACAGCACCGCCCCCTATGGCTACACCTTC
CASSYSTAPYGYTF
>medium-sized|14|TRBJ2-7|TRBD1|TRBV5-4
TGTGCCAGCAGGGAAGGGACAGGGGAAAACGAGCAGTACTTC
CASREGTGENEQYF
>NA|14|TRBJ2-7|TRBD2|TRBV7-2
TGTGCCAGCAGCTTATCCGGGGGGGCGTACGAGCAGTACTTC
CASSLSGGAYEQYF
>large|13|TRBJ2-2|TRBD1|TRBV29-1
TGCAGCGCCCTGACAGGGGACACCGGGGAGCTGTTTTTT
CSALTGDTGELFF
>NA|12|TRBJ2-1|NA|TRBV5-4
TGTGCCAGCAGCCTACTGGGGGACCAGCAGTTCTTC
CASSLLGDQQFF
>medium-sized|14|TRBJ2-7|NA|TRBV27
TGTGCCAGCAGTCCGACCGCGACAGGATACGAGCAGTACTTC
CASSPTATGYEQYF
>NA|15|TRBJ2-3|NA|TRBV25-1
TGTGCCAGCAGTAAAACGGTCGCCCAAACAGATACGCAGTATTTT
CASSKTVAQTDTQYF
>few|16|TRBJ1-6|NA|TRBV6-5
TGTGCCAGCAGTGAAACCGGACAAGCCGGTAATTCACCCCTCCACTTT
CASSETGQAGNSPLHF
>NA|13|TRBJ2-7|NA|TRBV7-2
TGTGCCAGCAGCTTTTGGGACCATTACGAGCAGTACTTC
CASSFWDHYEQYF
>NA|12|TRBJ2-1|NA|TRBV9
TGTGCCAGCAGCGGGGCATACAATGAGCAGTTCTTC
CASSGAYNEQFF
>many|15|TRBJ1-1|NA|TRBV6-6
TGTGCCAGCAGTTACTATGCGGTCATGAACACTGAAGCTTTCTTT
CASSYYAVMNTEAFF
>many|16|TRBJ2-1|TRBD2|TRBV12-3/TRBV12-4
TGTGCCAGCAGACCTATTAGCGGGGTTACCTACAATGAGCAGTTCTTC
CASRPISGVTYNEQFF
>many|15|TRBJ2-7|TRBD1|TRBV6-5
TGTGCCAGCAGTTATCTCGGGACAGCAACCTACGAGCAGTACTTC
CASSYLGTATYEQYF
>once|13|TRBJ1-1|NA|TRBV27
TGTGCCAGCAGGGCTCCGGGTGACACTGAAGCTTTCTTT
CASRAPGDTEAFF
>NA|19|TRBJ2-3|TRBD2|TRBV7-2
TGTGCCAGCAGCTTAGCGTCATATAGGCGGGAGGGCCGGTCAGATACGCAGTATTTT
CASSLASYRREGRSDTQYF
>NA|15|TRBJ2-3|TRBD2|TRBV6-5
TGTGCCAGCACCTTCAGCGGGGGGGGCACAGATACGCAGTATTTT
CASTFSGGGTDTQYF
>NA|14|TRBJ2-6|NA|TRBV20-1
TGCAGTGCTATTAGCGGTTCTGGGGCCAACGTCCTGACTTTC
CSAISGSGANVLTF
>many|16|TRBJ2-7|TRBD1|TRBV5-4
TGTGCCAGCAGCTGGGCAAGGGGACAGGGTAAGGACGAGCAGTACTTC
CASSWARGQGKDEQYF
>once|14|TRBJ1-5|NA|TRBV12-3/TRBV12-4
TGTGCCAGCAGTTTGATCGGAGGGCCTTGGCCCCAGCATTTT
CASSLIGGPWPQHF
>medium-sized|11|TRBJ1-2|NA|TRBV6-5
TGTGCCAGCAGCCGGGGTTATGGCTACACCTTC
CASSRGYGYTF
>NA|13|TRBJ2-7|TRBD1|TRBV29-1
TGCAGCGTTGAGGGACAGGGAGGCAACGAGCAGTACTTC
CSVEGQGGNEQYF
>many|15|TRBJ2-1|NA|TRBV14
TGTGCCAGCAGCCCCGAGGGATGGTCCTACAATGAGCAGTTCTTC
CASSPEGWSYNEQFF
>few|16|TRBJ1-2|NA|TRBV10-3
TGTGCCACCGGTATCCCCGACAGCGAAGCAAACTATGGCTACACCTTC
CATGIPDSEANYGYTF
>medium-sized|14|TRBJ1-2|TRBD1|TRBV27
TGTGCCAGCAGTTGGACAGGGGGCGCGTATGGCTACACCTTC
CASSWTGGAYGYTF
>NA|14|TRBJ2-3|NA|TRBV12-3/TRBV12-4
TGTGCCAGCAGTCAGGGGGGACACACAGATACGCAGTATTTT
CASSQGGHTDTQYF
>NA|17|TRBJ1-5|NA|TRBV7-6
TGTGCCCCGGGGGGTGATTGCCCCTGCAATAGCAATCAGCCCCAGCATTTT
CAPGGDCPCNSNQPQHF
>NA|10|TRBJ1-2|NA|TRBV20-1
TGCAGTGCTGGCACGAGTGGCTACACCTTC
CSAGTSGYTF
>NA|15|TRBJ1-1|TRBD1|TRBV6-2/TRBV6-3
TGTGCCAGCAGTCTGACCACAGGGGGAAGCACTGAAGCTTTCTTT
CASSLTTGGSTEAFF
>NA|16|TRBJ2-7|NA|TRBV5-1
TGCGCCAGCAGCTCCGCCGGGACGGGAAGCTCCTACGAGCAGTACTTC
CASSSAGTGSSYEQYF
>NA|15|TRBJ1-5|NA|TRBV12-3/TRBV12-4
TGTGCCAGCAGTCTCACCGGACGTCTCAATCAGCCCCAGCATTTT
CASSLTGRLNQPQHF
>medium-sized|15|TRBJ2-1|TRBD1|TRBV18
TGTGCCAGCTCACCAGCCCAGGGGGCTGGCAATGAGCAGTTCTTC
CASSPAQGAGNEQFF
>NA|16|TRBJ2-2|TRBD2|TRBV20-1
TGCAGTGCTAGGGAGGGACTAGCGGGAGACACCGGGGAGCTGTTTTTT
CSAREGLAGDTGELFF
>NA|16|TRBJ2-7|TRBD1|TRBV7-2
TGTGCCAGCAGCCTAGATTATGAGACAGGGTACTACGAGCAGTACTTC
CASSLDYETGYYEQYF
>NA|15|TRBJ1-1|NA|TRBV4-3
TGCGCCAGCACCCCCGAGTTTGGGGGATCGACGGGAGCTTTCTTT
CASTPEFGGSTGAFF
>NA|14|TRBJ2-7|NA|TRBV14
TGTGCCAGCAGCAGTCGGGGAGGTCCCTACGAGCAGTACTTC
CASSSRGGPYEQYF
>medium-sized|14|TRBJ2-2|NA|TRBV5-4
TGTGCCAGCAGCTTGAGCACGGCGACCGGGGAGCTGTTTTTT
CASSLSTATGELFF
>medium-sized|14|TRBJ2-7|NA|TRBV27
TGTGCCAGCAGTCCCCTGGTGTCCTCCTACGAGCAGTACTTC
CASSPLVSSYEQYF
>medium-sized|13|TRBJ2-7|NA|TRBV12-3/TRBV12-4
TGTGCCAGCAGCGTAGGACAGAGTGGCGAGCAGTACTTC
CASSVGQSGEQYF
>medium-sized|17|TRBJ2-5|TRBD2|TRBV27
TGTGCCAGCAGTCAATACGGCGGCCCGGGAGGGGGAGAGACCCAGTACTTC
CASSQYGGPGGGETQYF
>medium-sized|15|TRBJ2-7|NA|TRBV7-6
TGTGCCAGCAGCTTGACCGAAGTCCCAACCTACGAGCAGTACTTC
CASSLTEVPTYEQYF
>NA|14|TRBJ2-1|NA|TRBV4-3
TGCGCCAGCAGCCAAGTAGGCAGCCTCAATGAGCAGTTCTTC
CASSQVGSLNEQFF
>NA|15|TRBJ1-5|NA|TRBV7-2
TGTGCCAGCAGCTTAAAAATGGGGGAAAATCAGCCCCAGCATTTT
CASSLKMGENQPQHF
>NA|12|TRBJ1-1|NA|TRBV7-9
TGTGCCAGCAGCTTAGGACTCCCTGAAGCTTTCTTT
CASSLGLPEAFF
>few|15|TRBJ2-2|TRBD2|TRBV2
TGTGCCAGCAGTTACCAGCGGGGGAGCAGCGGGGAGCTGTTTTTT
CASSYQRGSSGELFF
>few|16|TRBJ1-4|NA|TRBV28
TGTGCCAGCAGTCTTAGGACAAAAGCAACTAATGAAAAACTGTTTTTT
CASSLRTKATNEKLFF
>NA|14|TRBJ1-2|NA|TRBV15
TGTGCCACCAGCACGCCGACAGGACCCTATGGCTACACCTTC
CATSTPTGPYGYTF
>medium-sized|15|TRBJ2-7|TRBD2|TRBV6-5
TGTGCCAGCACGGTTGGGGCGGGGGGGATCTACGAGCAGTACTTC
CASTVGAGGIYEQYF
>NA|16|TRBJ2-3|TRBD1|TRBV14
TGTGCCAGCAGCCAAGATGGTGGGACAGGTGTCCTAGCTCCGTATTTT
CASSQDGGTGVLAPYF
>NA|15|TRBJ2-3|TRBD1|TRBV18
TGTGTCAGCTCACCACTACAGGGGAAGGCAGATACGCAGTATTTT
CVSSPLQGKADTQYF